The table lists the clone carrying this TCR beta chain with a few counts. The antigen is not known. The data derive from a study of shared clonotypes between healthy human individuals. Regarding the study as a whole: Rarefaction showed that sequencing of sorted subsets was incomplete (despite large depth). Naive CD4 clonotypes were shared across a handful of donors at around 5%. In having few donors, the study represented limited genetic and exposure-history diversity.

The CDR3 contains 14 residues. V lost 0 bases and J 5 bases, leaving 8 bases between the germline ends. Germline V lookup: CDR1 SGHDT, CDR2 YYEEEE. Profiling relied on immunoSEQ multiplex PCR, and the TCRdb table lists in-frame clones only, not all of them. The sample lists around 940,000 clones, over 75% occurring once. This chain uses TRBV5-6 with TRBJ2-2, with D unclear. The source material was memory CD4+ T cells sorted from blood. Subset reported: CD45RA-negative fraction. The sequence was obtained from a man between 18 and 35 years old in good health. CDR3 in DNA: TGTGCCAGCAGCTTGGGAAGTCAAACCGGGGAGCTGTTTTTT. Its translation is CASSLGSQTGELFF.